These 18 T cell receptor beta chains were all obtained from the same sample, sequenced in a study of technical replicates of blood from a handful of donors. Only in-frame clones appear in the TCRdb table, and some are missing; sequencing was by immunoSEQ multiplex PCR. The sample lists some 70,000 clones; roughly 97% were seen once. The sample consisted of T cells isolated from PBMCs. The receptor set was obtained from a human donor in good health.

This chain uses TRBV5-1 with TRBJ2-1; 11 positions agree with TRBD2. J gave up 3 bases and V 2 bases, and 7 bases lay outside the gene matches. The CDR3 length is 17 residues. The germline CDR1 and CDR2 sequences are SGHRS and YFSETQ. CDR3 nucleotides: TGCGCCAGCAGCTTATCGCCTCTAGCGGGAGGCTACAATGAGCAGTTCTTC. Translation: CASSLSPLAGGYNEQFF.

The chain couples TRBV7-3 to TRBJ2-3, with TRBD2 matching 7 bases. This CDR3 has 16 residues. J was trimmed by 3 bases and V by 2 bases; bases with no gene match: 8. CDR1 and CDR2 from the germline V gene are SGHTA and FQGTGA. The CDR3, as DNA: TGTGCCAGCAGCTTAGATCCAGCGGGGCGGACAGATACGCAGTATTTT. It codes for CASSLDPAGRTDTQYF.

J is TRBJ2-5 and V is TRBV6-5, with 12 nucleotides matching TRBD2. The length of the CDR3 is 14 residues. Trimming cost V 11 bases and J 3 bases; bases outside gene matches: 7. The germline V gene encodes CDR1 MNHEY and CDR2 SVGAGI. The CDR3 bases are TGTGCCTGCGGACTAGCGGGGATGAAAGAGACCCAGTACTTC. It encodes CACGLAGMKETQYF.

The chain joins TRBV4-1 to TRBJ2-7; 16 positions agree with TRBD2. The V and J ends lost 4 bases and 2 bases, in that order; junction bases with no gene match: 2. Per germline, CDR1 MGHRA and CDR2 YSYEKL. There are 16 residues in the CDR3. The DNA of the CDR3 is TGCGCCAGCAGCCCGGGACTAGCGGGAGGGACCTACGAGCAGTACTTC. This gives the protein CASSPGLAGGTYEQYF.

This chain joins TRBV6-6 and TRBJ2-3, with D perhaps TRBD1 (5 bases). The CDR3 loop spans 16 amino acids. Germline lookup yields CDR1 MNHNY and CDR2 SVGAGI (reference sequence). The V and J ends lost 2 bases and 1 base respectively, with 13 bases between them. The CDR3 sequence: CASSYGSRVGTDTQYF. The CDR3 DNA is TGTGCCAGCAGTTACGGCAGCAGGGTGGGCACAGATACGCAGTATTTT.

The chain combines TRBV19 with TRBJ1-1; no reliable D call. CDR3 size: 13 residues. Germline V lookup: CDR1 LNHDA, CDR2 SQIVND (reference sequence). Trimming removed 0 bases from V and 6 bases from J, with 8 bases in between. The CDR3 here is CASSIDVAAEAFF. Here the CDR3 DNA reads TGTGCCAGTAGTATAGATGTCGCGGCTGAAGCTTTCTTT.

The rearrangement joins TRBV6-5 to TRBJ1-3, with D hard to call. CDR1 MNHEY and CDR2 SVGAGI come from the germline V gene. CDR3 length: 15 amino acids. V was clipped by 5 bases and J by 0 bases, with 11 bases between them. CDR3 nucleotides: TGTGCCAGCAGTCCCTCCACCAGCTCTGGAAACACCATATATTTT. This gives the protein CASSPSTSSGNTIYF.

The chain couples TRBV19 to TRBJ1-2; TRBD1 matches 11 bases. Germline lookup yields CDR1 LNHDA and CDR2 SQIVND (reference sequence). The trim removed 10 bases at V and 8 bases at J, leaving 18 bases unmatched. This CDR3 is built from 16 residues. This chain's CDR3 is CATLPSPGQGAEGYTF. In DNA, the CDR3 is TGTGCCACCCTCCCCAGTCCCGGACAGGGGGCAGAAGGCTACACCTTC.

Of note for this clone: The same CDR3 is also encoded by other DNA sequences in this sample. The chain is built from TRBV28 and TRBJ2-3; D might be TRBD2 (6 bases). This CDR3 spans 14 amino acids. Trimming shortened V by 4 bases and J by 0 bases, and 8 bases separated the two germline ends. The germline V gene has CDR1 MDHEN and CDR2 SYDVKM. CDR3 sequence reads: CASSSGLSTDTQYF. CDR3 DNA: TGTGCCAGCAGTTCGGGACTGAGCACAGATACGCAGTATTTT.

The chain joins TRBV5-1 to TRBJ2-5, with 9 bases matching TRBD2. Germline V gives CDR1 SGHRS, CDR2 YFSETQ. The CDR3 consists of 14 residues. The V segment lost 5 bases and the J segment 2 bases; nucleotides outside the gene matches: 4. The CDR3 sequence: CASSGGLAQETQYF. The CDR3 nucleotides are TGCGCCAGCAGTGGGGGACTAGCTCAAGAGACCCAGTACTTC.

The V call is TRBV29-1, the J call TRBJ1-2; TRBD1 might be the D (5 bases). The CDR3 consists of 14 residues. Germline-derived CDR1 and CDR2 are SQVTM and ANQGSEA. V lost 0 bases, J lost 4 bases, and 12 bases lay in between. CDR3 nucleotides: TGCAGCGTTGAAGAGTCAGGGATGGTCTATGGCTACACCTTC. Its protein product is CSVEESGMVYGYTF.

The V call is TRBV28, the J call TRBJ2-7, with TRBD2 as a possible D gene (6 bases). V gave up 6 bases and J gave up 3 bases, with 12 bases separating them. Germline-derived CDR1 and CDR2 are MDHEN and SYDVKM. CDR3 length: 13 amino acids. The CDR3: CASRLGLDYEQYF. CDR3 sequence (DNA): TGTGCCAGCAGACTGGGACTGGACTACGAGCAGTACTTC.

The chain links TRBV7-6 to TRBJ2-1; TRBD2 matches 9 bases. The CDR3 has 16 residues. V lost 5 bases, J lost 4 bases, and 9 bases stayed unmatched. Germline V CDR1 and CDR2: SGHVS, FNYEAQ. As DNA, the CDR3 is TGTGCCAGCAGCCCGGGGTCGGGACTAGCTTACAATGAGCAGTTCTTC. It specifies CASSPGSGLAYNEQFF.

This clone turned up a few times. The chain joins TRBV30 to TRBJ2-3, with 9 bases matching TRBD2. The trim removed 1 base at V and 1 base at J, leaving 0 bases unmatched. The CDR3 length is 14 residues. CDR1 is GTSNPN, CDR2 SVGIG, per germline (reference sequence). This chain's CDR3 is CAWSGTSGTDTQYF. CDR3 DNA sequence: TGTGCCTGGAGTGGGACTAGCGGCACAGATACGCAGTATTTT.

The rearrangement uses TRBV25-1 and TRBJ1-2; possible D gene TRBD1, 5 bases. V was pared by 4 bases and J by 4 bases, with 13 bases between. Germline V CDR1 and CDR2: MGHDK, SYGVNS. This CDR3 spans 14 amino acids. Here the CDR3 reads CASSGGDLLYGYTF. The CDR3 nucleotides are TGTGCCAGCAGTGGGGGGGACCTCCTCTATGGCTACACCTTC.

The gene calls are TRBV4-3 and TRBJ2-2; possibly TRBD2 for D (5 bases). V dropped 0 bases and J dropped 3 bases, with 11 bases sitting between them. The CDR3 totals 16 residues. Germline-derived CDR1 and CDR2 are LGHNA and YSLEER. CDR3 loop: CASSQDTRRDTGELFF. The CDR3 bases are TGCGCCAGCAGCCAAGACACTAGGCGGGACACCGGGGAGCTGTTTTTT.

In its sample, this clone ranks as medium-sized (0.01 to 0.1%). V is TRBV4-3 and J is TRBJ2-6; D may be TRBD2 (5 bases). V gave up 0 bases and J gave up 0 bases, with 6 bases separating them. Per the germline V gene, CDR1 is LGHNA and CDR2 is YSLEER. The length of the CDR3 is 16 residues. In nucleotides, the CDR3 is TGCGCCAGCAGCCAAGATGGGAGCTCTGGGGCCAACGTCCTGACTTTC. Its protein product is CASSQDGSSGANVLTF.

This chain connects TRBV18 to TRBJ1-3; D is unresolved. This CDR3 has 16 amino acids. V lost 3 bases and J lost 0, with 12 bases in between. The germline gives CDR1 KGHSH, CDR2 LQKENI. DNA for the CDR3: TGTGCCAGCTCACCTTCATCCGGGAGCTCTGGAAACACCATATATTTT. This gives the protein CASSPSSGSSGNTIYF.